This entry lists 2 T cell receptor beta chains sequenced from one sample in a study of T cell responses to AZD1222 COVID-19 vaccine. Produced via immunoSEQ multiplex PCR; TCRdb's table is partial and in-frame only. The sample shows more than 110,000 clones, under 95% of them seen only once. Source: peripheral blood, taken on day 0 of AZD1222 vaccination. The receptors shown here come from an adult in good health.

CDR3 nucleotide sequence: TGTGCCAGCAGCTTATTTGGGGGGCCCTACAATGAGCAGTTCTTC. As protein: CASSLFGGPYNEQFF. The gene calls are TRBV7-3 and TRBJ2-1, with D perhaps matching TRBD1 or TRBD2 (6 bases each). The germline V gene encodes CDR1 SGHTA and CDR2 FQGTGA. The CDR3 has 15 residues. V lost 2 bases, J lost 2 bases, and 10 bases lay in between.

The V and J genes are TRBV30 and TRBJ1-6; D is undetermined. From germline, CDR1 is GTSNPN and CDR2 SVGIG (reference sequence). V lost 4 bases to trimming and J lost 9 bases, with 10 bases between them. The CDR3 spans 12 residues. DNA of the CDR3: TGTGCCTGGACGGGATTGGGTTCACCCCTCCACTTT. Amino acid sequence: CAWTGLGSPLHF.